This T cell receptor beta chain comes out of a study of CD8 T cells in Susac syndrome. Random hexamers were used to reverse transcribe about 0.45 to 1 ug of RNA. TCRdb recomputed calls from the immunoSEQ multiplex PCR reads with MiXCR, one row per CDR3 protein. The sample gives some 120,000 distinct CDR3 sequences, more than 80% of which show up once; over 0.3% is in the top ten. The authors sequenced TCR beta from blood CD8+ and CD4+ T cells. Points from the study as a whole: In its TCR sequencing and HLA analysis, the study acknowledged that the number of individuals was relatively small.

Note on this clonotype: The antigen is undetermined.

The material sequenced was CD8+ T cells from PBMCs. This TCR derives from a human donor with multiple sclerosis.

CDR3 amino acids: CASILGSLAGVNEQFF. CDR3 nucleotide sequence: TGTGCCAGCATCCTAGGCAGCCTAGCGGGAGTGAATGAGCAGTTCTTC. The V gene is TRBV9, the J gene TRBJ2-1; 10 bases are shared with TRBD2. This CDR3 contains 16 residues. Germline lookup yields CDR1 SGDLS and CDR2 YYNGEE. V lost 6 bases and J lost 7; bases outside the gene matches: 13.